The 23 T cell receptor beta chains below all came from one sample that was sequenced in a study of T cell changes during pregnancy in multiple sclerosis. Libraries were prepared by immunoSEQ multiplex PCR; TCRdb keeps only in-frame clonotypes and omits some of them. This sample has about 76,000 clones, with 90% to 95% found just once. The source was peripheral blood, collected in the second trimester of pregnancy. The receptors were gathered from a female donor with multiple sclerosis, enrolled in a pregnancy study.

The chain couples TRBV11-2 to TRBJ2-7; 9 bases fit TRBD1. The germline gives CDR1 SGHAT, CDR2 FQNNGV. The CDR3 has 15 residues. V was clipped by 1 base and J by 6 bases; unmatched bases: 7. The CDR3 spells CASSLGGQGVSEQYF. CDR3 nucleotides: TGTGCCAGCAGCTTAGGGGGACAGGGTGTCTCCGAGCAGTACTTC. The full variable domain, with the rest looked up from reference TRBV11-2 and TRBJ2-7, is EAGVAQSPRYKIIEKRQSVAFWCNPISGHATLYWYQQILGQGPKLLIQFQNNGVVDDSQLPKDRFSAERLKGVDSTLKIQPAKLEDSAVYLCASSLGGQGVSEQYFGPGTRLTVT.

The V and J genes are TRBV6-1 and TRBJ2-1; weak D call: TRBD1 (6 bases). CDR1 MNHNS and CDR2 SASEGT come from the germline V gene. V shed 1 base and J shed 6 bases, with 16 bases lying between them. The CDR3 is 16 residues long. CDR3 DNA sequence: TGTGCCAGCAGTGAAGACGCAGGGGAGATACCCAATGAGCAGTTCTTC. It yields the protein CASSEDAGEIPNEQFF.

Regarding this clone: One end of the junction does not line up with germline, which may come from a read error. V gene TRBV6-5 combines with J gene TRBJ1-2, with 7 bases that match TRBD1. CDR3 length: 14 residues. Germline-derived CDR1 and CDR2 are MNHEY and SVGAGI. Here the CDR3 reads CASSYTQPGQQLLF. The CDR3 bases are TGTGCCAGCAGTTACACACAACCGGGACAGCAACTGCTCTTC.

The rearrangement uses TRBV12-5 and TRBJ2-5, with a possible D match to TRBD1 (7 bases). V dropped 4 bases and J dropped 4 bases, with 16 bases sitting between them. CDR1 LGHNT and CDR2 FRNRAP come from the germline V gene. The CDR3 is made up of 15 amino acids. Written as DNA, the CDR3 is TGTGCTAGTGGTTCCACCGGGACAGCGGGAGAGACCCAGTACTTC. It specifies CASGSTGTAGETQYF.

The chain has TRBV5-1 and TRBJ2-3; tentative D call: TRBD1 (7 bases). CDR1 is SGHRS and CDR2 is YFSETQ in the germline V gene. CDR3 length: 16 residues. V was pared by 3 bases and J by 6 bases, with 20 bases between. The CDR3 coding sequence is TGCGCCAGCAGCTCCAGAGGAGGGCAGGGGGGCGATACGCAGTATTTT. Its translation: CASSSRGGQGGDTQYF.

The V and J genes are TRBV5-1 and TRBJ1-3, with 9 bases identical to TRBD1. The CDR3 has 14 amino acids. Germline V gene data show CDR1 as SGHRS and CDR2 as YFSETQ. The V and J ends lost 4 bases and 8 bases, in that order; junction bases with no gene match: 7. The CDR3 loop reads CASSKGQGADTIYF. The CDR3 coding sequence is TGCGCCAGCAGCAAGGGACAGGGCGCAGACACCATATATTTT. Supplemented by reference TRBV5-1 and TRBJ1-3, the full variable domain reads KAGVTQTPRYLIKTRGQQVTLSCSPISGHRSVSWYQQTPGQGLQFLFEYFSETQRNKGNFPGRFSGRQFSNSRSEMNVSTLELGDSALYLCASSKGQGADTIYFGEGSWLTVV.

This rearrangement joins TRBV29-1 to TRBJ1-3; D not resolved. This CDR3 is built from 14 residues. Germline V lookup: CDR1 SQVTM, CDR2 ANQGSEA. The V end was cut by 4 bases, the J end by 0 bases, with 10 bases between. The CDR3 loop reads CSVALRASGNTIYF. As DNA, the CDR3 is TGCAGCGTTGCATTGAGAGCCTCTGGAAACACCATATATTTT.

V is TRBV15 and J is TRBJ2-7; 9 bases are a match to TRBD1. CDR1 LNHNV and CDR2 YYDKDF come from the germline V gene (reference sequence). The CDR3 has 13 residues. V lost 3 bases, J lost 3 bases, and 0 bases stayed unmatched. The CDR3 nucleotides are TGTGCCACCAGCAGGACAGGGGGCTACGAGCAGTACTTC. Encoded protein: CATSRTGGYEQYF.

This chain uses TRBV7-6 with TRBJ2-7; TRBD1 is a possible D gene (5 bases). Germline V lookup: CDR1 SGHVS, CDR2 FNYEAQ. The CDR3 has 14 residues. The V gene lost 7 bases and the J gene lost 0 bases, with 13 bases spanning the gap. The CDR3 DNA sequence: TGTGCCAGCAATCAGGGTTTAGACTCCTACGAGCAGTACTTC. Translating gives CASNQGLDSYEQYF.

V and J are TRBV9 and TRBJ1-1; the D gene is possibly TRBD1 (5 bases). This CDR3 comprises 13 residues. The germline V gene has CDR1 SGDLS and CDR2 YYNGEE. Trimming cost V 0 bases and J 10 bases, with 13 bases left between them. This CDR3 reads CASSVVGGGRAFF. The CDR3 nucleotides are TGTGCCAGCAGCGTAGTCGGGGGTGGCCGAGCTTTCTTT.

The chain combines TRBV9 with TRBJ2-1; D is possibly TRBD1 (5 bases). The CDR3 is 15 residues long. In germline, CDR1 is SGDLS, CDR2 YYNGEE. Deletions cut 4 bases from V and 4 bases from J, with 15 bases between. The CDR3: CASSPDSLGYNEQFF. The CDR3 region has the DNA TGTGCCAGCAGCCCCGACAGCCTCGGGTACAATGAGCAGTTCTTC.

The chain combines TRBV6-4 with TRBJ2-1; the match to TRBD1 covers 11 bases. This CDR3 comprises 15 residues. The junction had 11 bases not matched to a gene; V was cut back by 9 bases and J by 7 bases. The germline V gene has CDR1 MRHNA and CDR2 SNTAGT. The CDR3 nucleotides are TGTGCCAGAGCGCCCGGGACAGGGGGTGGTAATGAGCAGTTCTTC. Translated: CARAPGTGGGNEQFF.

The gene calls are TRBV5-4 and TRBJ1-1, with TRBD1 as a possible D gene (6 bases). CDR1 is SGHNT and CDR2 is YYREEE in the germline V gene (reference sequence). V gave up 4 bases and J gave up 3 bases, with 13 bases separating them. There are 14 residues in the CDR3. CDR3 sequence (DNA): TGTGCCAGCAGCCAGCAGGGGTACTACACTGAAGCTTTCTTT. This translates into CASSQQGYYTEAFF.

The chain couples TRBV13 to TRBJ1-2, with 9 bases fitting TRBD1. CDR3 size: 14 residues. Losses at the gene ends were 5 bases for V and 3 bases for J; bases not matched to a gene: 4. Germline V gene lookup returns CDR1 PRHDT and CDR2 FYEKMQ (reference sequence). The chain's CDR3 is CASSVQGADYGYTF. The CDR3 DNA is TGTGCCAGCAGCGTACAGGGGGCGGACTATGGCTACACCTTC. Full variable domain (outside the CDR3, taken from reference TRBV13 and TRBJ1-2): AAGVIQSPRHLIKEKRETATLKCYPIPRHDTVYWYQQGPGQDPQFLISFYEKMQSDKGSIPDRFSAQQFSDYHSELNMSSLELGDSALYFCASSVQGADYGYTFGSGTRLTVV.

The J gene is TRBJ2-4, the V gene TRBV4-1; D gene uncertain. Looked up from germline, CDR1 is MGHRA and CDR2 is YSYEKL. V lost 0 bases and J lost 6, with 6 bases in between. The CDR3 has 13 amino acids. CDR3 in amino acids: CASSQDPVNIQYF. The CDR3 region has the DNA TGCGCCAGCAGCCAAGATCCCGTAAACATTCAGTACTTC.

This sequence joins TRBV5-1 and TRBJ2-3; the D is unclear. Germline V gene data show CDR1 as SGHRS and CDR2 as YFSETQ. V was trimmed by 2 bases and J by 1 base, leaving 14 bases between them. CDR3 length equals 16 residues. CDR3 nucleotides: TGCGCCAGCAGCTTCGGTGAGGCTACGGGCACAGATACGCAGTATTTT. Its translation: CASSFGEATGTDTQYF.

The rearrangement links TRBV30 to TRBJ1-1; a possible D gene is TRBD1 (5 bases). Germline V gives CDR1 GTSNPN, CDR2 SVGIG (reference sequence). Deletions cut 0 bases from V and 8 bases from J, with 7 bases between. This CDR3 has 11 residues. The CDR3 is CAWSVRGEAFF. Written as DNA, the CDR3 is TGTGCCTGGAGTGTACGGGGGGAAGCTTTCTTT.

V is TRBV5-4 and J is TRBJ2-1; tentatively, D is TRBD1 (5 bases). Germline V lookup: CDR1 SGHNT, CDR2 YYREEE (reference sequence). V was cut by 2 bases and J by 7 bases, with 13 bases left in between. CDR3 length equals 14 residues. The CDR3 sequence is CASSFEQVGNEQFF. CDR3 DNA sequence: TGTGCCAGCAGCTTCGAACAGGTCGGTAATGAGCAGTTCTTC. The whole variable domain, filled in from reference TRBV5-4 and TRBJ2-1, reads ETGVTQSPTHLIKTRGQQVTLRCSSQSGHNTVSWYQQALGQGPQFIFQYYREEENGRGNFPPRFSGLQFPNYSSELNVNALELDDSALYLCASSFEQVGNEQFFGPGTRLTVL.

CDR3 DNA: TGTGCCAGCATATCCGGGGGGGCCTCCACCGGGGAGCTGTTTTTT. It codes for CASISGGASTGELFF. The rearrangement uses TRBV13 and TRBJ2-2; 8 bases are a match to TRBD2. The V and J ends lost 7 bases and 4 bases, in that order; junction bases with no gene match: 8. This CDR3 spans 15 amino acids. Germline V gene data show CDR1 as PRHDT and CDR2 as FYEKMQ (reference sequence).

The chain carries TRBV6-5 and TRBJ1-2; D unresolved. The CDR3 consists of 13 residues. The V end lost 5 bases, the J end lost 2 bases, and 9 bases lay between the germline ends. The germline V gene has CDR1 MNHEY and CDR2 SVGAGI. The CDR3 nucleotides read TGTGCCAGCAGTAGGACGGGAAACTATGGCTACACCTTC. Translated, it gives CASSRTGNYGYTF.

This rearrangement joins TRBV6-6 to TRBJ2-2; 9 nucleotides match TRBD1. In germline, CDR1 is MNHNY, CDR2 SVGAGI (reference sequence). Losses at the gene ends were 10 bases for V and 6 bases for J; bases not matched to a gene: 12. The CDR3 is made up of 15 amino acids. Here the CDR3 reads CATKTQGALAGELFF. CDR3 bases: TGTGCCACGAAAACACAGGGGGCGCTGGCCGGGGAGCTGTTTTTT.

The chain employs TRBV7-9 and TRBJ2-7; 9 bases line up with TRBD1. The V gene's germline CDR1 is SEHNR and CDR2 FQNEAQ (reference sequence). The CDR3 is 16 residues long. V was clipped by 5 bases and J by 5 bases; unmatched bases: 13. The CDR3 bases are TGTGCCAGCAGCCCAGGCCGGGACAGGGTGATCCACGAGCAGTACTTC. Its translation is CASSPGRDRVIHEQYF.

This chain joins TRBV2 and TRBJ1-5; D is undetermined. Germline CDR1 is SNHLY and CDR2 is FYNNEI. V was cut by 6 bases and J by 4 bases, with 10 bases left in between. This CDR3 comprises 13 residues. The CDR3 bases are TGTGCCAGCAGAGAGCGGGGAAATCAGCCCCAGCATTTT. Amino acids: CASRERGNQPQHF.